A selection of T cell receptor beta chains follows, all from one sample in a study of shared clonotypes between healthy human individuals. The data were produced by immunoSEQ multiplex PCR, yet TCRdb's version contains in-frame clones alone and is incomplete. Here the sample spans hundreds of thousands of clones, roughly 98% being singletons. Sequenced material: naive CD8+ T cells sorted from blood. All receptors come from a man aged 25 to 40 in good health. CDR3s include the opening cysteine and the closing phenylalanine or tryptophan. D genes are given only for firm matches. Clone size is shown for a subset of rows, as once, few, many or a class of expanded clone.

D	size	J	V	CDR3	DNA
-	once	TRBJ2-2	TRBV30	CAWSSGSTGELFF	TGTGCCTGGAGTAGCGGGTCTACCGGGGAGCTGTTTTTT
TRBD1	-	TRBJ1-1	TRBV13	CASSLAAGTGGNTEAFF	TGTGCCAGCAGCTTAGCGGCGGGGACAGGGGGTAACACTGAAGCTTTCTTT
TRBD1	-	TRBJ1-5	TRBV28	CASSPRTGWQPQHF	TGTGCCAGCAGTCCCCGGACAGGGTGGCAGCCCCAGCATTTT
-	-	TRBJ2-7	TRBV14	CASSQEGMTEGVYEQYF	TGTGCCAGCAGCCAAGAGGGGATGACGGAGGGAGTCTACGAGCAGTACTTC
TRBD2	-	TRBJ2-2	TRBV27	CASSSSAGIGGELFF	TGTGCCAGCAGTTCTTCAGCGGGGATAGGGGGGGAGCTGTTTTTT
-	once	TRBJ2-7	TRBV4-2	CASSQERGGSSYEQYF	TGTGCCAGCAGCCAAGAGCGCGGAGGAAGTTCCTACGAGCAGTACTTC
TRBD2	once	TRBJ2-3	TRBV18	CASSPRTSGKDTQYF	TGTGCCAGCTCACCCCGGACTAGCGGAAAAGATACGCAGTATTTT
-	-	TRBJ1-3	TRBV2	CASSGRPPVPRLVSGNTIYF	TGTGCCAGCAGTGGAAGGCCACCGGTACCCCGGCTAGTCTCTGGAAACACCATATATTTT
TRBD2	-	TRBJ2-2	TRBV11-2	CASSLSRVLAVSTGELFF	TGTGCCAGCAGCTTAAGTCGCGTACTAGCGGTCTCCACCGGGGAGCTGTTTTTT
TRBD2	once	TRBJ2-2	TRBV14	CASSPFLSGVRTGELFF	TGTGCCAGCAGCCCATTCCTTAGCGGGGTGAGAACCGGGGAGCTGTTTTTT
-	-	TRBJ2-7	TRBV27	CASSSLDSSWEQYF	TGTGCCAGCAGTTCCCTGGACAGCTCGTGGGAGCAGTACTTC
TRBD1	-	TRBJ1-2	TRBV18	CASSEYRGAYGYTF	TGTGCCAGCTCAGAATACAGGGGGGCCTATGGCTACACCTTC
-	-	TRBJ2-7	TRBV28	CASSFYSYEQYF	TGTGCCAGCAGTTTTTACAGCTACGAGCAGTACTTC
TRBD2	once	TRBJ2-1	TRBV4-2	CASSQAPGLAGSNEQFF	TGTGCCAGCAGCCAAGCCCCCGGGCTAGCGGGGAGCAATGAGCAGTTCTTC
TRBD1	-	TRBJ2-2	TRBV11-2	CASRQGRLGNTGELFF	TGTGCCAGCAGACAGGGGCGTTTGGGAAACACCGGGGAGCTGTTTTTT
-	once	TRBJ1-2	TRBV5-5	CASSLGRINSFYGYTF	TGTGCCAGCAGCTTGGGCCGAATCAATTCCTTCTATGGCTACACCTTC
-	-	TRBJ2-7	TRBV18	CASSPGQFSFEQYF	TGTGCCAGCTCACCAGGGCAGTTCTCTTTCGAGCAGTACTTC
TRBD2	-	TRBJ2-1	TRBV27	CASSLSASGSYYNEQFF	TGTGCCAGCAGTTTATCGGCTAGCGGGAGTTACTACAATGAGCAGTTCTTC
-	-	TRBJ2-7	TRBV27	CASTDRVSYEQYF	TGTGCCAGCACGGACCGGGTATCCTACGAGCAGTACTTC
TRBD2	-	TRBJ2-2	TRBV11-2	CASSQSGSHTGELFF	TGTGCCAGCAGCCAAAGCGGGAGTCACACCGGGGAGCTGTTTTTT
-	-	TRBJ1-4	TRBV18	CASSPEEPSNEKLFF	TGTGCCAGCTCACCCGAAGAACCCTCTAATGAAAAACTGTTTTTT
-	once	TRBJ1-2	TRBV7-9	CASSPPGDSDGYTF	TGTGCCAGCAGCCCTCCGGGGGACTCCGATGGCTACACCTTC
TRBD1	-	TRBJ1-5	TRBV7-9	CASSPIDRGSNQPQHF	TGTGCCAGCAGCCCGATTGACAGGGGATCGAATCAGCCCCAGCATTTT
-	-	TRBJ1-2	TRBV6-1	CATHDLLTTGYTF	TGTGCCACCCATGATTTGTTGACGACAGGCTACACCTTC
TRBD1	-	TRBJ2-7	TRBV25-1	CASSGSGTGSYEQYF	TGTGCCAGCAGTGGTTCCGGGACAGGGTCCTACGAGCAGTACTTC